This TCR beta chain was sequenced during a study of blood T cell repertoires in COVID-19. At the level of the study: Sites in the United States, Italy and Spain provided acute and convalescent COVID-19 samples. PBMCs, B-cell-depleted T cells, or T cells provided the cDNA or gDNA that made up the material.

Authors' processing steps: Using reference gene primer amplification, nucleated cell counts were estimated. The method was immunoSEQ multiplex PCR; TCRdb's version includes in-frame clones alone and lacks a portion of them. V, J and clone size derive from that table, while D and trimming were established from the DNA sequence. The profile covers around 270,000 clones, with around 84% appearing a single time and 1.5% taken by the ten largest. V dropped 4 bases and J dropped 2; count of bases not matched to a gene: 6. Germline V CDR1 and CDR2: MNHEY, SMNVEV (reference sequence). This CDR3 is built from 15 residues.

The sample consisted of peripheral blood. This TCR was sampled from a woman aged 40-49 years who had recovered from COVID-19. V and J are TRBV27 and TRBJ2-7; 9 positions match TRBD1. The CDR3 coding sequence is TGTGCCAGCAGTTCCCTTGGACAGGGGACCTACGAGCAGTACTTC. Residues: CASSSLGQGTYEQYF.